The 21 T cell receptor beta chains given below trace back to one sample, sequenced in a study of identical twins. TCRdb itself ran the 5' RACE reads through MiXCR, one entry per CDR3 protein. The table records hundreds of thousands of distinct CDR3 sequences, around 8.6% of them present only once. This same sample was also taken into another study, of yellow fever vaccine responses in identical twins.

Sequences were obtained from PBMCs. The receptors shown here come from a woman aged 18-35 years in good health.

The chain recombines TRBV14 with TRBJ2-7, with 8 bases lining up with TRBD1. This CDR3 is 14 amino acids long. J gave up 7 bases and V 4 bases, and 9 bases lay outside the gene matches. CDR1 is SGHDN and CDR2 is FVKESK in the germline V gene. Here the CDR3 reads CASSRATGGGEQYF. CDR3 DNA sequence: TGTGCCAGCAGCCGAGCTACAGGGGGAGGAGAGCAGTACTTC.

This clonotype was counted many times. At one end, the junction sequence differs from germline, possibly due to a read error. The J gene is TRBJ2-2, the V gene TRBV2; D is possibly TRBD1 (7 bases). CDR1 is SNHLY, CDR2 FYNNEI, per germline. The CDR3 loop spans 14 amino acids. The CDR3 nucleotides are TGTGCCAGCGGGAGGACAGGCATCACCGCGGAGCTGTTTTTT. This gives the protein CASGRTGITAELFF.

The DNA of the CDR3 is TGCAGTGCTAGAGGGCGGGACCAAAAGGGGACCCAGTACTTC. Residues: CSARGRDQKGTQYF. The rearrangement joins TRBV20-1 to TRBJ2-5, with D maybe TRBD2 (6 bases). The CDR3 has 14 residues. CDR1 is DFQATT, CDR2 SNEGSKA, per germline (reference sequence). V dropped 1 base and J dropped 7 bases, with 16 bases sitting between them.

The CDR3 region is CATSDPDPGTKNIQYF. CDR3 sequence (DNA): TGTGCCACCAGTGACCCGGACCCGGGGACCAAAAACATTCAGTACTTC. This rearrangement joins TRBV24-1 to TRBJ2-4; possible D gene TRBD2, 5 bases. The germline V gene encodes CDR1 KGHDR and CDR2 SFDVKD. This CDR3 has 16 amino acids. Trimming cost V 4 bases and J 2 bases, with 14 bases left between them.

The gene calls are TRBV5-1 and TRBJ2-1; tentative D call: TRBD1 (6 bases). With 4 bases removed from V and 6 bases from J, the gap between germline ends came to 14 bases. The CDR3 is made up of 14 amino acids. Germline-derived CDR1 and CDR2 are SGHRS and YFSETQ. In DNA form, the CDR3 reads TGCGCCAGCAGCGGGGGCGCGAAGACCAATGAGCAGTTCTTC. Its protein product is CASSGGAKTNEQFF.

This clonotype has more than one count but fewer than ten. The V gene is TRBV4-1, the J gene TRBJ2-7; TRBD1 matches 7 bases. Germline V gene data show CDR1 as MGHRA and CDR2 as YSYEKL. J lost 5 bases, V lost 1 base, and 8 bases had no gene match. This CDR3 comprises 15 residues. CDR3 sequence (DNA): TGCGCCAGCAGCCAAGGCGACAGGGTCGGGGACGAGCAGTACTTC. This translates into CASSQGDRVGDEQYF.

The CDR3 DNA is TGTGCCAGCTCACCAGGACCCGCTGATCCTTTCGAGCAGTACTTC. Translated: CASSPGPADPFEQYF. The rearrangement joins TRBV18 to TRBJ2-7; D uncertain. This CDR3 region has 15 residues. CDR1 is KGHSH and CDR2 is LQKENI in the germline V gene. Trimming removed 2 bases at V and 6 bases at J, with 17 bases between.

About this clonotype: One end of the junction fails to match germline, which may point to a read error. This sequence joins TRBV12-3 or TRBV12-4 and TRBJ2-1; TRBD2 aligns across 14 bases. The CDR3 runs 18 residues. For the CDR3, the DNA is TGTGCCATCAGTCCCCCGGGACTAGCGGGGGCCCCCTACAATGAGCAGTTCTTC. This translates into CAISPPGLAGAPYNEQFF.

The chain recombines TRBV20-1 with TRBJ1-5, with D possibly being TRBD1 (5 bases). Trimming pared 6 bases from V and 2 bases from J, leaving 11 bases between. Germline V gene data show CDR1 as DFQATT and CDR2 as SNEGSKA (reference sequence). The CDR3 spans 13 residues. The CDR3 nucleotides read TGCAGTGCCAAGACCAGGGGCAATCAGCCCCAGCATTTT. Translating it yields CSAKTRGNQPQHF.

This clonotype was detected ten times or more. The rearrangement joins TRBV12-3 or TRBV12-4 to TRBJ2-7, with D tentatively TRBD1 (6 bases). The CDR3 is 17 amino acids. Trimming stripped 4 bases from V and 6 bases from J, with 25 bases between. CDR3 nucleotides: TGTGCCAGCAGTTCACCTTCCCTGACAGGTTATAGGGTCGAGCAGTACTTC. This encodes CASSSPSLTGYRVEQYF.

In this sample, this clonotype turned up a few times. The CDR3 bases are TGTGCCAGCAGTGACAGGGTCGACACTGAAGCTTTCTTT. Translating gives CASSDRVDTEAFF. The V and J genes are TRBV6-2 or TRBV6-3 and TRBJ1-1; 7 positions match TRBD1. The CDR3 covers 13 residues. Germline CDR1 MNHEY, CDR2 SVGEGT. The ends lost 5 bases at V and 3 bases at J; junction bases unmatched: 3.

This clonotype came up once. Mismatch with germline at one junction end may stem from a read error. V gene TRBV7-8 combines with J gene TRBJ2-7; D gene ambiguous. Germline V gene lookup returns CDR1 SGHVS and CDR2 FQNEAQ. The CDR3 loop spans 14 amino acids. The CDR3 DNA sequence: TGTGCCAGCAGCCCCCTGGGGATGGCCTACGACCAGTACTTC. The encoded protein is CASSPLGMAYDQYF.

This clonotype turned up a few times. V gene TRBV5-1 combines with J gene TRBJ1-6; no definite D call. The CDR3 is 14 amino acids. Germline CDR1 is SGHRS and CDR2 is YFSETQ. Trimming stripped 4 bases from V and 10 bases from J, with 15 bases between. CDR3 coding DNA: TGCGCCAGCAGCCCTTCCCAGGCCAGCTCACCCCTCCACTTT. Protein: CASSPSQASSPLHF.

This clonotype turned up a few times. The rearrangement uses TRBV27 and TRBJ2-5, with 8 positions matching TRBD2. J was trimmed by 4 bases and V by 3 bases; bases with no gene match: 7. Germline-derived CDR1 and CDR2 are MNHEY and SMNVEV (reference sequence). The CDR3 totals 15 residues. The CDR3 here is CASSFYGGARETQYF. The CDR3 region has the DNA TGTGCCAGCAGTTTTTACGGGGGGGCCAGAGAGACCCAGTACTTC.

This clonotype was counted many times. The J gene is TRBJ1-4, the V gene TRBV25-1, with D possibly matching TRBD1 (5 bases). V lost 6 bases and J 8 bases, leaving 13 bases between the germline ends. The germline CDR1 and CDR2 sequences are MGHDK and SYGVNS. This CDR3 is built from 13 residues. The CDR3 region is CASRAPGNEKLFF. CDR3 coding DNA: TGTGCCAGCAGGGCTCCAGGGAACGAAAAACTGTTTTTT. The variable domain in full, with the rest retrieved from reference TRBV25-1 and TRBJ1-4, is EADIYQTPRYLVIGTGKKITLECSQTMGHDKMYWYQQDPGMELHLIHYSYGVNSTEKGDLSSESTVSRIRTEHFPLTLESARPSHTSQYLCASRAPGNEKLFFGSGTQLSVL.

There are a few counts of this clonotype. The chain is built from TRBV7-9 and TRBJ2-3; 12 bases are a match to TRBD2. CDR1 SEHNR and CDR2 FQNEAQ come from the germline V gene (reference sequence). V was clipped by 1 base and J by 2 bases; unmatched bases: 1. This CDR3 spans 16 amino acids. CDR3 loop: CASSLGLAGDTDTQYF. The CDR3 nucleotides read TGTGCCAGCAGCTTAGGACTAGCGGGGGACACAGATACGCAGTATTTT.

The chain has TRBV24-1 and TRBJ2-7; D is possibly TRBD2 (5 bases). The CDR3 has 14 residues. Trimming left V 2 bases short and J 4 bases short, with 11 bases between. Per germline, CDR1 KGHDR and CDR2 SFDVKD. The CDR3 region is CATSDSSRAYEQYF. Here the CDR3 DNA reads TGTGCCACCAGTGATTCGTCGCGGGCGTACGAGCAGTACTTC.

Ten or more counts support this clonotype. The rearrangement links TRBV20-1 to TRBJ1-2; no clear D. The CDR3 spans 14 residues. V was cut by 2 bases and J by 0 bases, with 10 bases left in between. Per germline, CDR1 DFQATT and CDR2 SNEGSKA (reference sequence). CDR3 coding DNA: TGCAGTGCTAGACGGCCGCAACCTAACTATGGCTACACCTTC. Amino acid sequence: CSARRPQPNYGYTF.

This clonotype was counted at least ten times. The chain couples TRBV4-1 to TRBJ2-2, with no clear D. The germline V gene encodes CDR1 MGHRA and CDR2 YSYEKL. Deletions cut 0 bases from V and 9 bases from J, with 8 bases between. This CDR3 is 13 amino acids long. For the CDR3, the DNA is TGCGCCAGCAGCCAAGATAACATCAGGGAGCTGTTTTTT. It is translated as CASSQDNIRELFF.

The chain carries TRBV11-1 and TRBJ2-6; either TRBD1 or TRBD2 may fit D (6 bases each). From germline, CDR1 is SGHAT and CDR2 FQDESV (reference sequence). This CDR3 spans 17 amino acids. V was clipped by 2 bases and J by 0 bases, with 11 bases between them. Written as DNA, the CDR3 is TGTGCCAGCAGCTTACCGGGGGCGCTCTCTGGGGCCAACGTCCTGACTTTC. Its protein is CASSLPGALSGANVLTF.

This clonotype turned up a few times. CDR3 sequence: CSARRDHYNEQFF. In DNA, the CDR3 is TGCAGTGCCAGGAGGGACCACTACAATGAGCAGTTCTTC. The chain has TRBV20-1 and TRBJ2-1; D perhaps matches TRBD2 (6 bases). V was shortened by 6 bases and J by 3 bases, with 12 bases between the two germline ends. The germline gives CDR1 DFQATT, CDR2 SNEGSKA (reference sequence). This CDR3 is built from 13 residues.